This T cell receptor (beta chain) originates from a study of blood T cell repertoires in COVID-19. About the study: Acute-phase and convalescent COVID-19 samples originated in the United States, Italy and Spain. PBMCs, B-cell-depleted T cells, or T cells were the source of the cDNA or gDNA that made up the material.

In the original processing: Estimated nucleated cell counts came from reference gene primer amplification. Assay: immunoSEQ multiplex PCR; the TCRdb copy retains only in-frame clones and omits some. V and J calls and clone size follow that table, whereas D and trimming were derived from the DNA. This table holds around 81,000 clones, 88% found once. Losses at the gene ends were 4 bases for V and 0 bases for J; bases not matched to a gene: 6. This CDR3 has 16 amino acids. Germline-derived CDR1 and CDR2 are SGHRS and YFSETQ. The receptor was isolated from a man between 65 and 85 years old with acute or convalescent COVID-19. Sequenced: peripheral blood. The J gene is TRBJ2-1, the V gene TRBV5-1; 8 positions agree with TRBD2. The CDR3 region has the DNA TGCGCCAGCAGCAATAGCGGGACTAACTCCTACAATGAGCAGTTCTTC. This codes for CASSNSGTNSYNEQFF.